This record looks at one TCR beta chain sequence and its context. No antigen is known for it. No much larger clonotype is one base removed from it; base qualities were not supplied. TCRbeta CDR3 regions were amplified from genomic DNA by means of the immunoSEQ Assay, a bias-controlled multiplex PCR. The study's own analysis went as follows. The number of nucleated cells in each sample was estimated from the amplification of reference gene primers within the assay. To quantify the absolute abundance of each unique TCRbeta CDR3 rearrangement, sequence reads were collapsed and filtered. For each sample, productive Simpson clonality was calculated as the square root of Simpson's diversity index across productive rearrangements. TCRdb stores this immuneACCESS table with in-frame sequences only. Part of the clones is absent; in the studies checked, under half of the shortfall reflects unresolved V genes, and no reason is known for the rest. V, J and clone size derive from that table, while D and trimming were established from the DNA sequence. Present in this sample are hundreds of thousands of clones, more than 75% of which were seen just once. The ten top clones hold more than 2.5% of the sample.

This specimen belongs to a study of blood T cell repertoires in COVID-19 (dated by TCRdb to 2018 to 2021). About the full investigation: Samples covering the acute and convalescent phases of COVID-19 were provided by collaborators in the United States, Italy and Spain. The material from the prospective study consisted of cDNA or gDNA derived from T cells, B-cell-depleted T cells, or PBMCs. The dataset comprised deeply sampled blood TCRbeta repertoires from subjects exposed to, actively infected with, or recovered from COVID-19. The repertoires were made available in a free public database intended to serve as a resource for research on the immune response to SARS-CoV-2. The samples were drawn from two sources: the first 160 participants of the ongoing ImmuneRACE study, and fewer than 1,500 subjects contributed by 6 global collaborators. Nearly every sample came with metadata listing a de-identified subject ID, COVID-19 status, age in years and sex. Where available, HLA class I and class II types were obtained from metadata supplied by the sample provider rather than from assay-based typing. The paper as a whole reports these results and caveats: How much clinical and demographic metadata was included differed by source and by participant, and the metadata was provided uncurated.

CDR1 and CDR2 (LNHDA, SQIVND) derive from the germline V gene (reference sequence). The CDR3 runs 15 amino acids, cysteine and phenylalanine included. The DNA shown is the 45-base CDR3, in frame from base 1. Cut back by 2 bases and 0 bases, the V and J ends lie 7 bases apart. The collaborating institutions used their own protocols to collect whole blood in K2EDTA tubes. For TCRbeta analysis, collaborator samples were shipped as frozen whole blood, as isolated PBMCs, or as DNA extracted from either sample type. This receptor was taken from a man aged 60 to 69 with acute or convalescent COVID-19. The sample taken for sequencing was peripheral blood. The receptor chain draws on TRBV19 and TRBJ1-4; a confident D gene designation cannot be given. The DNA is TGTGCCAGTAGTATACGGCGGTCAACTAATGAAAAACTGTTTTTT. The resulting protein is CASSIRRSTNEKLFF.